This T cell receptor (beta chain) was sequenced in a study of blood T cell repertoires in COVID-19. Trimming took off 2 bases at V and 2 bases at J, with 11 bases between the two ends. The germline V gene encodes CDR1 SGDLS and CDR2 YYNGEE. This CDR3 is built from 14 residues. The repertoire was sequenced with immunoSEQ multiplex PCR; TCRdb's copy has only in-frame clones and lacks some. The table includes some 200,000 clones, around 80% detected once. This TCR was recovered from a human donor with acute or convalescent COVID-19. The donor label of this sample is uncertain. The V call is TRBV9, the J call TRBJ2-7, with D possibly TRBD1 on 6 matching bases. Sequencing was done on a sample of peripheral blood. The CDR3 loop is CASSVGTLAYEQYF. CDR3 nucleotide sequence: TGTGCCAGCAGCGTCGGGACACTTGCCTACGAGCAGTACTTC.